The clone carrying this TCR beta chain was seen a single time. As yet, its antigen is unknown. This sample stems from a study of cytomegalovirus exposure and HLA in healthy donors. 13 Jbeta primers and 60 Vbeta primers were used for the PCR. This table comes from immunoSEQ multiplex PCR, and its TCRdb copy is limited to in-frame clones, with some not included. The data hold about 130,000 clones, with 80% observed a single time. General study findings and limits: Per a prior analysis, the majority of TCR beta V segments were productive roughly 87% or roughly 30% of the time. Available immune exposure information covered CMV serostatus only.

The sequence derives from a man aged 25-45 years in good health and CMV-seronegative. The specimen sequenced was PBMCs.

CDR3 protein: CASSLDRSYEQYF. The CDR3 nucleotides read TGTGCCAGCAGCTTAGACAGAAGCTACGAGCAGTACTTC. This chain joins TRBV5-6 and TRBJ2-7, with D possibly being TRBD1 (5 bases). Germline loops: CDR1 SGHDT, CDR2 YYEEEE. CDR3 length equals 13 residues. The V end lost 2 bases, the J end lost 3 bases, and 9 bases lay between the germline ends.